These 30 T cell receptor beta chains originate from one sample sequenced in a study of blood T cells in healthy people across ages. A sample-barcoded 5' primer and a J-beta primer mix were used in a second PCR of roughly 6 to 11 cycles. TCRdb reanalysed the 5' RACE reads using MiXCR and keeps one entry per CDR3 protein. The profile shows 1.4 million or so distinct CDR3 sequences, around 40% of them singletons. Sequenced sample: blood. The receptors derive from a woman between 18 and 29 years old in good health.

On this clonotype: This could be a read error, since a much larger clone is one nucleotide away. J is TRBJ2-7 and V is TRBV4-1, with 9 bases identical to TRBD1. The CDR3 length is 16 residues. Germline-derived CDR1 and CDR2 are MGHRA and YSYEKL. V was clipped by 0 bases and J by 5 bases; unmatched bases: 8. The CDR3 DNA is TGCGCCAGCAGCCAAGAACGTGGGACAGGGATCCACGAGCAGTACTTC. It specifies CASSQERGTGIHEQYF.

This clonotype was detected a few times. The chain carries TRBV20-1 and TRBJ1-2; no clear D. The germline V and J ends were trimmed by 0 bases and 1 base, with 6 bases remaining between them. The CDR3 sequence is 13 residues long. Per germline, CDR1 DFQATT and CDR2 SNEGSKA (reference sequence). The CDR3 nucleotides read TGCAGTGCTAGAGATGCCCTTAACTATGGCTACACCTTC. It specifies CSARDALNYGYTF.

J is TRBJ1-2 and V is TRBV25-1, with D unclear. The V and J ends lost 0 bases and 4 bases respectively, with 9 bases between them. CDR1 and CDR2 (germline): MGHDK, SYGVNS. This CDR3 has 14 residues. The CDR3 nucleotides are TGTGCCAGCAGTGAATACCCCAAAGGCTATGGCTACACCTTC. Its translation is CASSEYPKGYGYTF.

The DNA for the CDR3 is TGCAGTGCTAGCCCCCTCGGAAGCGGGGGTCCCTACAATGAGCAGTTCTTC. It encodes CSASPLGSGGPYNEQFF. The rearrangement joins TRBV20-1 to TRBJ2-1, with 8 bases aligning to TRBD2. The germline CDR1 and CDR2 sequences are DFQATT and SNEGSKA (reference sequence). Unmatched junction bases numbered 12, after V lost 3 bases and J lost 2 bases. The CDR3 totals 17 residues.

This clonotype turned up a few times. V gene TRBV20-1 combines with J gene TRBJ2-3; the match to TRBD1 covers 9 bases. The CDR3 runs 13 residues. Germline V gives CDR1 DFQATT, CDR2 SNEGSKA (reference sequence). The V segment lost 6 bases and the J segment 6 bases; nucleotides outside the gene matches: 7. CDR3 in amino acids: CSAPGQGGDTQYF. For the CDR3, the DNA is TGCAGTGCCCCGGGACAGGGAGGTGATACGCAGTATTTT.

This clonotype was detected a few times. The chain combines TRBV6-6 with TRBJ2-1; no clear D gene. The CDR3 contains 15 residues. V was cut by 2 bases and J by 6 bases, with 14 bases left in between. CDR1 is MNHNY and CDR2 is SVGAGI in the germline V gene (reference sequence). The CDR3 DNA is TGTGCCAGCAGTTACGCGGCAGTCAAGTCCAATGAGCAGTTCTTC. It translates to CASSYAAVKSNEQFF.

Worth noting for this clonotype: One end of the junction does not line up with germline, which may come from a read error. CDR3 amino acids: CSARLRQGVNTEAFF. In nucleotides, the CDR3 is TGCAGTGCTAGACTCCGACAGGGGGTGAACACGGAAGCTTTCTTT. The chain carries TRBV20-1 and TRBJ1-1, with 9 bases identical to TRBD1. Germline CDR1 is DFQATT and CDR2 is SNEGSKA (reference sequence). This CDR3 is built from 15 residues.

CDR3 amino acids: CASSLERGGWETQYF. The CDR3 DNA reads TGTGCCAGCAGCTTAGAACGAGGGGGGTGGGAGACCCAGTACTTC. The rearrangement links TRBV7-2 to TRBJ2-7; D assignment may be TRBD1 or TRBD2 (6 bases each). The DNA end favors TRBJ2-5, so the J call may be wrong. Germline loops: CDR1 SGHTA, CDR2 FQGNSA. This CDR3 has 15 amino acids.

This rearrangement joins TRBV7-6 to TRBJ2-7; TRBD1 aligns across 8 bases. The CDR3 has 14 amino acids. CDR1 is SGHVS, CDR2 FNYEAQ, per germline. V gave up 5 bases and J gave up 3 bases; unmatched junction bases: 6. CDR3 sequence (DNA): TGTGCCAGCAGCGCGGACAGGGAAAGCTACGAGCAGTACTTC. Translated, it gives CASSADRESYEQYF.

This clonotype was found a few times. The gene calls are TRBV7-2 and TRBJ1-2; 9 nucleotides agree with TRBD1. The CDR3 extends over 14 amino acids. V gave up 5 bases and J gave up 5 bases; unmatched junction bases: 6. CDR1 and CDR2 from the germline V gene are SGHTA and FQGNSA. The CDR3 DNA reads TGTGCCAGCAGCGCCCAAGGACAGGGGTATGGCTACACCTTC. This sequence encodes CASSAQGQGYGYTF.

This clonotype was recorded many times. The DNA of the CDR3 is TGTGCCATCAGTGGGGACGTGGGTATGGATACGCAGTATTTT. Its translation: CAISGDVGMDTQYF. The rearrangement joins TRBV10-3 to TRBJ2-3; D could derive from TRBD1 or TRBD2 (5 bases each). The ends were cut back, 4 bases at V and 6 bases at J, with 14 bases in the middle. CDR1 is ENHRY, CDR2 SYGVKD, per germline. The CDR3 consists of 14 residues.

Of note for this clonotype: At one end, the junction sequence differs from germline, possibly due to a read error. The rearrangement links TRBV9 to TRBJ2-1; 10 bases map to TRBD2. The end of the DNA is better explained by TRBJ2-7, so the J call may be wrong. The CDR3 runs 16 residues. Germline V lookup: CDR1 SGDLS, CDR2 YYNGEE. The CDR3 nucleotides are TGTGCCGGCAGCGTTAGAGGACTAGCGGCTTACAATGAGCAGTACTTC. Translating it yields CAGSVRGLAAYNEQYF.

The chain employs TRBV21-1 and TRBJ1-1; the D call of TRBD1 is as the table states it, not checked on the DNA. TRBV21-1 is a listed pseudogene. This CDR3 contains 15 residues. The chain's CDR3 is CASSKGGTGVTEAFF. The CDR3 nucleotides read TGTGCCAGCAGCAAAGGCGGGACAGGGGTGACTGAAGCTTTCTTT.

The chain has TRBV4-3 and TRBJ2-7; a weak D match, TRBD2 (6 bases). CDR3 length: 14 residues. CDR1 and CDR2 from the germline V gene are LGHNA and YSLEER. V dropped 10 bases and J dropped 4 bases, with 20 bases sitting between them. This CDR3 reads CATGRELGSYEQYF. CDR3 sequence (DNA): TGCGCCACCGGACGGGAGCTCGGGTCGTACGAGCAGTACTTC.

The rearrangement joins TRBV9 to TRBJ2-3; unclear D gene. V lost 2 bases and J lost 4, with 11 bases in between. The CDR3 covers 14 residues. The germline V gene has CDR1 SGDLS and CDR2 YYNGEE. Written as DNA, the CDR3 is TGTGCCAGCAGCGTCCGGGTGCGGCCAGATACGCAGTATTTT. Translating gives CASSVRVRPDTQYF.

The V gene is TRBV5-5, the J gene TRBJ1-5; D remains unclear. V was clipped by 0 bases and J by 7 bases, with 17 bases between them. In germline, CDR1 is SGHKS, CDR2 YYEKEE (reference sequence). The CDR3 contains 16 residues. The CDR3 sequence is CASSLEGLNPDQPQHF. CDR3 nucleotides: TGTGCCAGCAGCTTGGAGGGCCTCAACCCCGACCAGCCCCAGCATTTT. Filled out from reference TRBV5-5 and TRBJ1-5, the complete variable domain reads DAGVTQSPTHLIKTRGQQVTLRCSPISGHKSVSWYQQVLGQGPQFIFQYYEKEERGRGNFPDRFSARQFPNYSSELNVNALLLGDSALYLCASSLEGLNPDQPQHFGDGTRLSIL.

V and J are TRBV7-9 and TRBJ1-5; 8 bases are a match to TRBD1. V was clipped by 4 bases and J by 4 bases; unmatched bases: 6. Per the germline V gene, CDR1 is SEHNR and CDR2 is FQNEAQ (reference sequence). The CDR3 contains 15 residues. CDR3 in DNA: TGTGCCAGCAGCTCCGTGGGACAGGAGAATCAGCCCCAGCATTTT. This sequence encodes CASSSVGQENQPQHF. The complete variable domain, with remaining parts taken from reference TRBV7-9 and TRBJ1-5, reads DTGVSQNPRHKITKRGQNVTFRCDPISEHNRLYWYRQTLGQGPEFLTYFQNEAQLEKSRLLSDRFSAERPKGSFSTLEIQRTEQGDSAMYLCASSSVGQENQPQHFGDGTRLSIL.

The chain uses TRBV7-2 and TRBJ2-3, with D perhaps matching TRBD2 (6 bases). The germline V gene has CDR1 SGHTA and CDR2 FQGNSA. V lost 3 bases and J 5 bases, leaving 12 bases between the germline ends. The CDR3 runs to 14 residues. CDR3 DNA: TGTGCCAGCAGCTTTTCGCGGGACGGAGATACGCAGTATTTT. Its protein product is CASSFSRDGDTQYF.

Of note for this clonotype: The junction differs from germline at one of its ends, possibly a read error. This chain joins TRBV3-1 and TRBJ2-1; perhaps TRBD2 as D (5 bases). The length of the CDR3 is 16 residues. Germline values: CDR1 LGHDT, CDR2 YNNKEL (reference sequence). The CDR3 coding sequence is TGTGCCAACAGCCGCGACCGGGGAAGCTCCTACAATGAGCAGTTCTTC. Translating it yields CANSRDRGSSYNEQFF.

This rearrangement joins TRBV4-1 to TRBJ2-5; TRBD2 agrees at 10 bases. With V trimmed by 2 bases and J by 11 bases, 17 bases remained unmatched. CDR1 is MGHRA, CDR2 YSYEKL, per germline. This CDR3 has 17 residues. The CDR3 region is CASSQRASGGTYNEQYF. CDR3 sequence (DNA): TGCGCCAGCAGCCAAAGGGCTAGCGGGGGAACCTACAATGAGCAGTACTTC.

A few counts support this clonotype. V is TRBV18 and J is TRBJ2-2; maybe TRBD1 (6 bases). The CDR3 is 15 amino acids. Germline V gene data show CDR1 as KGHSH and CDR2 as LQKENI. V shed 0 bases and J shed 2 bases, with 7 bases lying between them. For the CDR3, the DNA is TGTGCCAGCTCACCACCCAGGGGTAACACCGGGGAGCTGTTTTTT. This encodes CASSPPRGNTGELFF.

Regarding this clonotype: A much bigger clone sits one base away, suggesting this may be a read error. The rearrangement uses TRBV27 and TRBJ1-1; TRBD1 might be the D (6 bases). CDR3 length: 16 residues. Per germline, CDR1 MNHEY and CDR2 SMNVEV (reference sequence). CDR3: CAGSPRYQGPNTEAFF. The DNA for the CDR3 is TGTGCCGGCAGTCCCCGGTATCAGGGGCCGAACACTGAAGCTTTCTTT.

The chain combines TRBV24-1 with TRBJ2-3; 8 bases agree with TRBD1. The V gene end was trimmed by 4 bases and the J gene end by 2 bases; junction bases not matched to a gene: 7. This CDR3 is built from 16 residues. Germline loops: CDR1 KGHDR, CDR2 SFDVKD. The CDR3 nucleotides read TGTGCCACCAGTGACCCCGGACAGGGTGACACAGATACGCAGTATTTT. This gives the protein CATSDPGQGDTDTQYF.

The chain is built from TRBV23-1 and TRBJ2-4, with a weak D call TRBD2 (5 bases). TRBV23-1 is annotated as an ORF whose role is uncertain. V gave up 4 bases and J gave up 1 base, with 11 bases separating them. CDR3 length: 15 amino acids. The CDR3 is CASSPGPGAKNIQYF. The CDR3 DNA sequence: TGCGCCAGCAGTCCCGGACCGGGGGCCAAAAACATTCAGTACTTC.

V gene TRBV5-5 combines with J gene TRBJ1-1; no clear D gene. V was clipped by 4 bases and J by 4 bases, with 14 bases between them. This CDR3 has 14 residues. Germline V lookup: CDR1 SGHKS, CDR2 YYEKEE (reference sequence). CDR3 DNA sequence: TGTGCCAGCAGCCGACGGAACATGGGCACTGAAGCTTTCTTT. Translation: CASSRRNMGTEAFF. The whole variable domain, filled in from reference TRBV5-5 and TRBJ1-1, reads DAGVTQSPTHLIKTRGQQVTLRCSPISGHKSVSWYQQVLGQGPQFIFQYYEKEERGRGNFPDRFSARQFPNYSSELNVNALLLGDSALYLCASSRRNMGTEAFFGQGTRLTVV.

The chain recombines TRBV9 with TRBJ1-5, with 8 bases identical to TRBD1. Trimming cost V 3 bases and J 5 bases; bases outside gene matches: 4. Germline CDR1 SGDLS, CDR2 YYNGEE. CDR3 length equals 14 residues. The CDR3 reads CASSETGVYQPQHF. CDR3 sequence (DNA): TGTGCCAGCAGCGAGACAGGGGTGTATCAGCCCCAGCATTTT.

The V gene is TRBV27, the J gene TRBJ2-1, with D unclear. Germline V gene lookup returns CDR1 MNHEY and CDR2 SMNVEV (reference sequence). The V end lost 4 bases, the J end lost 6 bases, and 16 bases lay between the germline ends. The CDR3 consists of 15 residues. The CDR3 loop reads CASSSRPIGSNEQFF. CDR3 in DNA: TGTGCCAGCAGTTCGCGGCCTATAGGGTCCAATGAGCAGTTCTTC.

This chain links TRBV4-1 with TRBJ2-7, with D unresolved. CDR1 and CDR2 (germline): MGHRA, YSYEKL. CDR3 size: 13 residues. Trimming left V 3 bases short and J 7 bases short, with 13 bases between. CDR3 nucleotide sequence: TGCGCCAGCAGCCATACGTACCCCAATGAGCAGTACTTC. Residues: CASSHTYPNEQYF.

The chain couples TRBV3-1 to TRBJ2-1; D might be TRBD2 (5 bases). Trimming pared 4 bases from V and 9 bases from J, leaving 13 bases between. The CDR3 loop spans 13 amino acids. Germline CDR1 reads LGHDT; CDR2 reads YNNKEL (reference sequence). DNA of the CDR3: TGTGCCAGCAGCCGCTCGGGATCGGGTGAGCAGTTCTTC. Translation gives CASSRSGSGEQFF.

This clonotype showed up just a few times. The chain joins TRBV7-2 to TRBJ2-3; D may be TRBD2 (5 bases). The CDR3 is made up of 15 amino acids. The germline V and J ends were trimmed by 3 bases and 4 bases, with 14 bases remaining between them. Germline assignment: CDR1 SGHTA and CDR2 FQGNSA. The CDR3 loop reads CASSFSVGVPDTQYF. The CDR3, as DNA: TGTGCCAGCAGCTTTAGCGTTGGGGTCCCAGATACGCAGTATTTT.